Listed below are T cell receptor beta chains from one sample, sequenced in a study of TIL therapy for anti-PD-1-resistant metastatic lung cancer. The repertoire was sequenced with immunoSEQ multiplex PCR; TCRdb's copy has only in-frame clones and lacks some. The data hold roughly 58,000 clones, with approximately 78% observed a single time. Material: blood, obtained at baseline. Receptors originate from a person aged 25-85 years with non-small cell lung cancer. Each CDR3 is given with its conserved first and last residue. The D gene is left open where the match is weak. Clone size appears in some rows only: once, few, many, or a class for an expanded clone.

d_call: -; v_call: TRBV27; clone_size: -; j_call: TRBJ1-6; cdr3_nt: TGTGCCAGCACCCAATCACGGACAGATGATTCACCCCTCCACTTT; cdr3_aa: CASTQSRTDDSPLHF
d_call: -; v_call: TRBV4-1; clone_size: few; j_call: TRBJ2-7; cdr3_nt: TGCGCCAGCAGCCAAATCGCGGGACCGGACTCCTACGAGCAGTACTTC; cdr3_aa: CASSQIAGPDSYEQYF
d_call: -; v_call: TRBV7-3; clone_size: -; j_call: TRBJ2-2; cdr3_nt: TGTGCCAGCAGCTTAAAACCGAGGGTAGCGGCGAACACCGGGGAGCTGTTTTTT; cdr3_aa: CASSLKPRVAANTGELFF
d_call: TRBD1; v_call: TRBV7-2; clone_size: -; j_call: TRBJ2-7; cdr3_nt: TGTGCCAGCAGCTCAGGGGGTCAGTCCTACGAGCAGTACTTC; cdr3_aa: CASSSGGQSYEQYF
d_call: -; v_call: TRBV2; clone_size: -; j_call: TRBJ2-2; cdr3_nt: TGTGCCAGCGGTCCCGGGGAGCTGTTTTTT; cdr3_aa: CASGPGELFF
d_call: -; v_call: TRBV6-6; clone_size: -; j_call: TRBJ2-1; cdr3_nt: TGTGCCAGCAGTTTAGGGATGAGCTCCTACAATGAGCAGTTCTTC; cdr3_aa: CASSLGMSSYNEQFF
d_call: -; v_call: TRBV11-2; clone_size: -; j_call: TRBJ2-1; cdr3_nt: TGTGCCAGCAGATCGCAGGGAGAGCAATATGAGCAGTTCTTC; cdr3_aa: CASRSQGEQYEQFF
d_call: -; v_call: TRBV7-2; clone_size: -; j_call: TRBJ2-7; cdr3_nt: TGTGCCAGCAGCCCCCGAGCCCCCCCCTACGAGCAGTACTTC; cdr3_aa: CASSPRAPPYEQYF
d_call: -; v_call: TRBV28; clone_size: -; j_call: TRBJ1-4; cdr3_nt: TGTGCCAGCACTCAAGGGGGAGTTAATGAAAAACTGTTTTTT; cdr3_aa: CASTQGGVNEKLFF
d_call: -; v_call: TRBV29-1; clone_size: -; j_call: TRBJ2-7; cdr3_nt: TGCAGCGTTGAGTTATCTCGCGTCTACGAGCAGTACTTC; cdr3_aa: CSVELSRVYEQYF
d_call: -; v_call: TRBV7-7; clone_size: -; j_call: TRBJ2-5; cdr3_nt: TGTGCCAGCAGCCCGTCACGCGAGACCCAGTACTTC; cdr3_aa: CASSPSRETQYF
d_call: -; v_call: TRBV5-1; clone_size: -; j_call: TRBJ2-1; cdr3_nt: TGCGCCAGCAGCTTGGGGTTCCGCCTAAATGAGCAGTTCTTC; cdr3_aa: CASSLGFRLNEQFF
d_call: TRBD2; v_call: TRBV9; clone_size: -; j_call: TRBJ2-1; cdr3_nt: TGTGCCAGCAGCGTAGGAATCGAAGGTAGCGGGGTCTTCTACAATGAGCAGTTCTTC; cdr3_aa: CASSVGIEGSGVFYNEQFF
d_call: TRBD2; v_call: TRBV20-1; clone_size: -; j_call: TRBJ2-5; cdr3_nt: TGCAGTGCTAGTAGCGGGGGGCAGGAGACCCAGTACTTC; cdr3_aa: CSASSGGQETQYF
d_call: -; v_call: TRBV28; clone_size: -; j_call: TRBJ1-5; cdr3_nt: TGTGGTAGCGAAGAAAATAATCAGCCCCAGCATTTT; cdr3_aa: CGSEENNQPQHF